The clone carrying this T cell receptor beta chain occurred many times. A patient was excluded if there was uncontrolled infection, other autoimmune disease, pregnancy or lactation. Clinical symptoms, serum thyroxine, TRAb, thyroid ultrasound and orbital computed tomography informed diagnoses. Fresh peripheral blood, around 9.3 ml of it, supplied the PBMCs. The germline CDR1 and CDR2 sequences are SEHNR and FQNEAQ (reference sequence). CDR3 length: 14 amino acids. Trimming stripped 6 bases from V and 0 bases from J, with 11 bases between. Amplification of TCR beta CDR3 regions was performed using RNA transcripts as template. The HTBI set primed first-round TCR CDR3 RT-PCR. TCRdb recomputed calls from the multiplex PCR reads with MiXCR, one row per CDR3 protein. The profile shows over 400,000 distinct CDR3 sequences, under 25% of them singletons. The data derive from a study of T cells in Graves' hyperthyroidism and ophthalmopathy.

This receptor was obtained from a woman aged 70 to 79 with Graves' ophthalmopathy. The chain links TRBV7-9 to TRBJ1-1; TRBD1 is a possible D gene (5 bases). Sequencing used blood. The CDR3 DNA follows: TGTGCCAGCAGTTCATCAGGGTTGAACACTGAAGCTTTCTTT. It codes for CASSSSGLNTEAFF. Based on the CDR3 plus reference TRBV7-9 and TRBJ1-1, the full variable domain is DTGVSQNPRHKITKRGQNVTFRCDPISEHNRLYWYRQTLGQGPEFLTYFQNEAQLEKSRLLSDRFSAERPKGSFSTLEIQRTEQGDSAMYLCASSSSGLNTEAFFGQGTRLTVV.